What follows are 2 T cell receptor beta chains derived from one specimen sequenced in a study of shared clonotypes between healthy human individuals (dated by TCRdb to 2020 to 2022). The library was obtained by the immunoSEQ multiplex PCR assay. TCRdb's version of the immuneACCESS table is confined to in-frame rearrangements and falls short of the full clone set. An unresolved V gene accounts for under half of the shortfall where checked; the remainder is of unknown origin. In all, the sample holds 2 million to 2.5 million clones, and 90% to 95% of those were seen once. The top ten clonotypes cover 0.13% of the sample. Sample: naive CD4+ T cells sorted from blood. The sample's cell subset or site label, in plain terms: CD45RA+ positively selected. The receptors stem from a man aged 18 to 35 in good health.

A remark on this clone: This sample includes further DNA sequences coding for the same CDR3. The rearrangement uses TRBV25-1 and TRBJ1-5, with unresolved D. CDR1 MGHDK and CDR2 SYGVNS come from the germline V gene. This CDR3 comprises 14 residues. V shed 1 base and J shed 2 bases, with 6 bases lying between them. CDR3 nucleotides: TGTGCCAGCAGTGAATCCGGGGGCAATCAGCCCCAGCATTTT. Its protein product is CASSESGGNQPQHF.

For this clone: Other nucleotide sequences in the sample specify the same CDR3. The chain carries TRBV6-5 and TRBJ2-2; 7 nucleotides match TRBD1. CDR3 length: 14 amino acids. Germline V CDR1 and CDR2: MNHEY, SVGAGI. V lost 5 bases, J lost 1 base, and 1 base stayed unmatched. The DNA of the CDR3 is TGTGCCAGCAGTCGGACAGGGAACACCGGGGAGCTGTTTTTT. Its protein is CASSRTGNTGELFF.